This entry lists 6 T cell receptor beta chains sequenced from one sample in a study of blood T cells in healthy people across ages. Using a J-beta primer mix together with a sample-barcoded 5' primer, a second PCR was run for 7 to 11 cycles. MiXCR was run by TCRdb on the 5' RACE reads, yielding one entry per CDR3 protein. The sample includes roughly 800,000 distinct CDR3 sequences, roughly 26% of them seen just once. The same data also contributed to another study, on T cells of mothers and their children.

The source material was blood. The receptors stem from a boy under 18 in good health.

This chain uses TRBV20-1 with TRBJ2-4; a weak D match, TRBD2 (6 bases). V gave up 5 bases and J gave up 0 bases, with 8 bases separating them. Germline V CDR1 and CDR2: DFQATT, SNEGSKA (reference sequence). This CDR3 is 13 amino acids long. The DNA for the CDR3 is TGCAGTGCTCCGGGACTAGCCAAAAACATTCAGTACTTC. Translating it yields CSAPGLAKNIQYF.

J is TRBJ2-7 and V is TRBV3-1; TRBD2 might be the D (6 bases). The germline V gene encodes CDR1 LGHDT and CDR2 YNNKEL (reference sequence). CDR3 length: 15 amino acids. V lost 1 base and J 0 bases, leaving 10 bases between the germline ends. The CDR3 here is CASSQVSGPSYEQYF. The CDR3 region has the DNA TGTGCCAGCAGCCAAGTAAGCGGGCCCTCCTACGAGCAGTACTTC.

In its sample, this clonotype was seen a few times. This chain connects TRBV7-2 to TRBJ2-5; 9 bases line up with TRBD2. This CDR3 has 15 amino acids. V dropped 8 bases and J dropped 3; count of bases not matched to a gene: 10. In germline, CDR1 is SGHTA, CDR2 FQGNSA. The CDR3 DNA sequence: TGTGCCAGCTCCCTGAGCGGGGGGACTAAAGAGACCCAGTACTTC. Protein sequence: CASSLSGGTKETQYF. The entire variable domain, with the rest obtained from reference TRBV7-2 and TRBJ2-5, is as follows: GAGVSQSPSNKVTEKGKDVELRCDPISGHTALYWYRQSLGQGLEFLIYFQGNSAPDKSGLPSDRFSAERTGGSVSTLTIQRTQQEDSAVYLCASSLSGGTKETQYFGPGTRLLVL.

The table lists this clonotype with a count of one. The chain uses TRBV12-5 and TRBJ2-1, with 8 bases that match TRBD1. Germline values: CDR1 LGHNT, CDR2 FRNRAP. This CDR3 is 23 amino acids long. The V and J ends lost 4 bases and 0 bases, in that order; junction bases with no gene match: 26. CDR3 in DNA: TGTGCTAGTGGTTGGACAGGGTCCGAGTGGGGGTTCGACCGAAACAGCTCCTACAATGAGCAGTTCTTC. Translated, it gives CASGWTGSEWGFDRNSSYNEQFF.

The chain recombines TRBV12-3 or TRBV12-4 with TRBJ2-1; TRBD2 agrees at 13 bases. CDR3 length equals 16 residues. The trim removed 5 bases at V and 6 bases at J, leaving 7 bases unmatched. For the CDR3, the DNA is TGTGCCAGCAGTGCGACTAGCGGGGGGCAGGGCAATGAGCAGTTCTTC. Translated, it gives CASSATSGGQGNEQFF.

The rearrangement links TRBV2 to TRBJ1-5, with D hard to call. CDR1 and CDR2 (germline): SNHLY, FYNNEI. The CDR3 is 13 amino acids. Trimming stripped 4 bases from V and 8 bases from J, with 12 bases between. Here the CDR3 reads CASSVRRREPQHF. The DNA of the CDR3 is TGTGCCAGCAGTGTCCGTCGGCGGGAGCCCCAGCATTTT. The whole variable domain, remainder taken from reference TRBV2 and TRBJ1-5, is EPEVTQTPSHQVTQMGQEVILRCVPISNHLYFYWYRQILGQKVEFLVSFYNNEISEKSEIFDDQFSVERPDGSNFTLKIRSTKLEDSAMYFCASSVRRREPQHFGDGTRLSIL.